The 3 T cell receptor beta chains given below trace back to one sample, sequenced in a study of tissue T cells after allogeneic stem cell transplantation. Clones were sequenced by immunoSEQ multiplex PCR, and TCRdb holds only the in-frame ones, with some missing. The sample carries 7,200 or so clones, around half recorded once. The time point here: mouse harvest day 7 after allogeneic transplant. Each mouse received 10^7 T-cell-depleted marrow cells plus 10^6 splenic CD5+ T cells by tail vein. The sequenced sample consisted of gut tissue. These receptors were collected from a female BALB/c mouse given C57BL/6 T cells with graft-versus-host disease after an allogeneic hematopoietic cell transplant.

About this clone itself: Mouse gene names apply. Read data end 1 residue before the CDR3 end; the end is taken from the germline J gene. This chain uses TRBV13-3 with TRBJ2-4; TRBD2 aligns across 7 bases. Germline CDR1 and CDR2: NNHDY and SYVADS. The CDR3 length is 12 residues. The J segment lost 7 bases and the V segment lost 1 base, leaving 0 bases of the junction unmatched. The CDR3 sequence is CASSDWGDTLYF. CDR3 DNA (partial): TGTGCCAGCAGTGATTGGGGGGACACCTTGTAC. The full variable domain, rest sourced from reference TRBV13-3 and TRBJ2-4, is EAAVTQSPRSKVAVTGGKVTLSCHQTNNHDYMYWYRQDTGHGLRLIHYSYVADSTEKGDIPDGYKASRPSQENFSLILELASLSQTAVYFCASSDWGDTLYFGAGTRLSVL.

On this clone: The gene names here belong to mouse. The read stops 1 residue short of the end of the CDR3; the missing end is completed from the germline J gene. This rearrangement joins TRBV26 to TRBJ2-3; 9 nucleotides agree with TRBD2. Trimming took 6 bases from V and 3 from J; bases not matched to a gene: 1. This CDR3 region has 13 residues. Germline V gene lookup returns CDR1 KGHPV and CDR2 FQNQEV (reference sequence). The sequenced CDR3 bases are TGTGCCAGCAGAGGACTGGGGGCAGAAACGCTGTAT. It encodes CASRGLGAETLY. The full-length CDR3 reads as CASRGLGAETLYF.

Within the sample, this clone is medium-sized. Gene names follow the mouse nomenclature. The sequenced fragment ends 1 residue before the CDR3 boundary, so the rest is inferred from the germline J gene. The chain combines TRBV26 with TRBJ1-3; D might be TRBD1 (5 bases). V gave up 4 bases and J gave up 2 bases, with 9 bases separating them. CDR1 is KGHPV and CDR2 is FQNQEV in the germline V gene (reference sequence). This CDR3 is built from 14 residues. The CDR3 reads CASSPPGAGNTLYF. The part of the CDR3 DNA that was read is TGTGCCAGCAGTCCTCCGGGGGCTGGAAATACGCTCTAT.